This T cell receptor (beta chain) appears in the sequencing data of a study of T cells in localized non-small cell lung cancer. Data came from immunoSEQ multiplex PCR; TCRdb stores just in-frame clones and leaves some out. The sample has 20,000 to 25,000 clones; around 86% are singletons. The CDR3 runs 15 residues. The germline V and J ends were trimmed by 1 base and 0 bases, with 9 bases remaining between them. Germline assignment: CDR1 KGHSH and CDR2 LQKENI. This chain uses TRBV18 with TRBJ1-1; D unresolved. The receptor's source is a male donor aged 60 or over with stage II squamous cell lung carcinoma. The starting material was peripheral blood, obtained before any cancer treatment. The CDR3 nucleotides are TGTGCCAGCTCACCACTGAAAGGCTTGAACACTGAAGCTTTCTTT. It encodes CASSPLKGLNTEAFF.